This entry concerns a single T cell receptor beta chain. Its antigen is unidentified. The data derive from a study of PD-1 blockade in classical Hodgkin lymphoma. Overall study results and limits: According to reports, newly diagnosed patients had lower baseline TCR diversity than healthy donors, and relapsed/refractory patients had lower baseline TCR diversity still. Complete responders possessed baseline diversity comparable to newly diagnosed patients.

Profiling relied on immunoSEQ multiplex PCR, and the TCRdb table lists in-frame clones only, not all of them. This sample carries roughly 49,000 clones, around 90% of them seen once, and the ten largest clones take approximately 14%. Stated time point: cycle 4 day 1 (C4D1), after five to seven weeks of nivolumab. Each patient experienced a relapse that followed autologous stem cell transplantation, and brentuximab vedotin exposure varied. The input for sequencing was peripheral blood mononuclear cells (PBMCs), taken before the fourth cycle of nivolumab. The source is a human donor with classical Hodgkin lymphoma.

CDR3 DNA: TGTGCCAGCAGCATCATTAGCGGGAGGCACGTCGATGAGCAGTTCTTC. It is translated as CASSIISGRHVDEQFF. V is TRBV11-2 and J is TRBJ2-1, with 10 nucleotides matching TRBD2. Germline assignment: CDR1 SGHAT and CDR2 FQNNGV. The V and J ends lost 5 bases and 8 bases, in that order; junction bases with no gene match: 12. The CDR3 covers 16 residues. Full variable domain (outside the CDR3, taken from reference TRBV11-2 and TRBJ2-1): EAGVAQSPRYKIIEKRQSVAFWCNPISGHATLYWYQQILGQGPKLLIQFQNNGVVDDSQLPKDRFSAERLKGVDSTLKIQPAKLEDSAVYLCASSIISGRHVDEQFFGPGTRLTVL.